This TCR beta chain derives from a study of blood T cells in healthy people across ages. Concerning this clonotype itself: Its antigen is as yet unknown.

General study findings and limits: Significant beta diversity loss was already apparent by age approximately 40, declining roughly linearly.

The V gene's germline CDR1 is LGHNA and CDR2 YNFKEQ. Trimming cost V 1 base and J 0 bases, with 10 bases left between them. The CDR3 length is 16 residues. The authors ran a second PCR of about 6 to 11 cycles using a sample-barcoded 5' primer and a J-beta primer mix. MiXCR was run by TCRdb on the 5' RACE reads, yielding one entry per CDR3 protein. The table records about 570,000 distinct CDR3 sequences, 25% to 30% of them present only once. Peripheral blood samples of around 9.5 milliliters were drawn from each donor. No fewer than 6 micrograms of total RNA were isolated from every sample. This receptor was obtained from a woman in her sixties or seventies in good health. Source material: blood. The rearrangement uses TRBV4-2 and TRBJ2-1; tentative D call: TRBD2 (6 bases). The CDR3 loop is CASSQAGVSSYNEQFF. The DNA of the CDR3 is TGTGCCAGCAGCCAAGCGGGGGTCAGCTCCTACAATGAGCAGTTCTTC.